These 27 T cell receptor beta chains came from one sample sequenced in a study of cytomegalovirus exposure and HLA in healthy donors. The PCR used 60 Vbeta and 13 Jbeta primers. Method: immunoSEQ multiplex PCR; TCRdb's copy keeps in-frame clones and lacks some. Of roughly 200,000 clones in the sample, 77% were seen once. The sequencing sample was made of PBMCs. These receptor sequences come from a woman aged 60 to 75 in good health and CMV-seropositive.

Comments on this clone: Other DNA sequences in this specimen translate into the identical CDR3. The chain recombines TRBV18 with TRBJ2-3; the D is unclear. Trimming took 3 bases from V and 0 from J, leaving 4 bases between them. Germline CDR1 KGHSH, CDR2 LQKENI. This CDR3 has 13 residues. The CDR3 bases are TGTGCCAGCTCACCTCCTAGCACAGATACGCAGTATTTT. This gives the protein CASSPPSTDTQYF. Together with reference TRBV18 and TRBJ2-3, the CDR3 gives the full variable domain: NAGVMQNPRHLVRRRGQEARLRCSPMKGHSHVYWYRQLPEEGLKFMVYLQKENIIDESGMPKERFSAEFPKEGPSILRIQQVVRGDSAAYFCASSPPSTDTQYFGPGTRLTVL.

V usage is TRBV2 and J usage is TRBJ1-6; 8 bases are shared with TRBD1. Germline V gene sequence: CDR1 SNHLY, CDR2 FYNNEI. V shed 2 bases, J shed 5 bases, and the junction held 2 bases outside the gene matches. The CDR3 is made up of 15 amino acids. The CDR3: CASSENRGDNSPLHF. The CDR3 DNA follows: TGTGCCAGCAGTGAAAACAGGGGGGATAATTCACCCCTCCACTTT.

The rearrangement joins TRBV29-1 to TRBJ2-3, with TRBD1 matching 12 bases. The CDR3 length is 13 residues. Germline V gene data show CDR1 as SQVTM and CDR2 as ANQGSEA. The CDR3 region is CRCGTGGVDTQYF. The CDR3 nucleotides are TGCAGATGTGGGACAGGGGGCGTAGATACGCAGTATTTT.

V and J are TRBV6-5 and TRBJ1-2; no clear D gene. This CDR3 region has 13 residues. Germline V CDR1 and CDR2: MNHEY, SVGAGI. V gave up 8 bases and J gave up 1 base, with 11 bases separating them. The CDR3 protein is CASLTGDNYGYTF. As DNA, the CDR3 is TGTGCCAGCCTGACGGGAGATAACTATGGCTACACCTTC.

The gene calls are TRBV28 and TRBJ2-1; D may be TRBD1 (6 bases). CDR1 and CDR2 (germline): MDHEN, SYDVKM. Trimming stripped 7 bases from V and 9 bases from J, with 10 bases between. This CDR3 region has 11 residues. The CDR3 protein is CASNYRAEQFF. Here the CDR3 DNA reads TGTGCCAGCAACTACAGGGCTGAGCAGTTCTTC.

The chain links TRBV28 to TRBJ2-2, with unresolved D. The CDR3 contains 12 residues. Trimming removed 2 bases at V and 9 bases at J, with 7 bases between. Germline V CDR1 and CDR2: MDHEN, SYDVKM. The CDR3 coding sequence is TGTGCCAGCAGTTTAAAAGCACGGGAGCTGTTTTTT. Protein product: CASSLKARELFF. Together with reference TRBV28 and TRBJ2-2, the CDR3 gives the full variable domain: DVKVTQSSRYLVKRTGEKVFLECVQDMDHENMFWYRQDPGLGLRLIYFSYDVKMKEKGDIPEGYSVSREKKERFSLILESASTNQTSMYLCASSLKARELFFGEGSRLTVL.

The gene calls are TRBV14 and TRBJ2-5; 10 bases line up with TRBD1. The end of the DNA fits TRBJ2-7 better, so the J call may be wrong. The CDR3 sequence is 14 residues long. The germline CDR1 and CDR2 sequences are SGHDN and FVKESK. CDR3 loop: CASSQVGQGPEQYF. As DNA, the CDR3 is TGTGCCAGCAGCCAAGTGGGACAGGGGCCCGAGCAGTACTTC.

This clone appeared a single time. This sequence joins TRBV28 and TRBJ2-2; 7 bases agree with TRBD1. The CDR3 spans 16 residues. J was trimmed by 0 bases and V by 6 bases; bases with no gene match: 7. Germline V gene lookup returns CDR1 MDHEN and CDR2 SYDVKM. The CDR3 spells CASSFLTGTNTGELFF. In DNA form, the CDR3 reads TGTGCCAGCAGCTTTTTGACAGGGACGAACACCGGGGAGCTGTTTTTT.

The V call is TRBV28, the J call TRBJ1-2; TRBD1 aligns across 8 bases. Germline loops: CDR1 MDHEN, CDR2 SYDVKM. V dropped 3 bases and J dropped 4; count of bases not matched to a gene: 4. This CDR3 region has 14 residues. Here the CDR3 reads CASSLTGEAYGYTF. The CDR3 nucleotides read TGTGCCAGCAGTTTGACAGGGGAAGCCTATGGCTACACCTTC.

CDR3 residues: CASRSSGNTIYF. CDR3 coding DNA: TGTGCCAGCAGGAGCTCTGGAAACACCATATATTTT. V is TRBV9 and J is TRBJ1-3, with D unresolved. Trimming pared 5 bases from V and 0 bases from J, leaving 3 bases between. The CDR3 has 12 amino acids. Germline-derived CDR1 and CDR2 are SGDLS and YYNGEE.

In its sample, this clone was seen once. This chain uses TRBV5-1 with TRBJ1-4; unclear D gene. Germline CDR1 and CDR2: SGHRS and YFSETQ. V was pared by 4 bases and J by 2 bases, with 12 bases between. This CDR3 has 15 amino acids. CDR3 nucleotides: TGCGCCAGCAGCCCGACGGGGTTGACTAATGAAAAACTGTTTTTT. This codes for CASSPTGLTNEKLFF.

The rearrangement uses TRBV4-2 and TRBJ1-5; weak D call: TRBD1 (5 bases). Trimming removed 0 bases from V and 7 bases from J, with 13 bases in between. This CDR3 is 15 amino acids long. Germline V lookup: CDR1 LGHNA, CDR2 YNFKEQ. CDR3 region: CASSQDRGAGQPQHF. Here the CDR3 DNA reads TGTGCCAGCAGCCAAGACCGCGGGGCAGGGCAGCCCCAGCATTTT.

This chain uses TRBV7-6 with TRBJ2-1; D possibly corresponds to TRBD2 (6 bases). Germline-derived CDR1 and CDR2 are SGHVS and FNYEAQ. The V end lost 4 bases, the J end lost 9 bases, and 28 bases lay between the germline ends. The CDR3 sequence is 18 residues long. The DNA for the CDR3 is TGTGCCAGCAGCTCGACCGGGACTTCCCTCCCGGGACTCGGTGAGCAGTTCTTC. Its translation is CASSSTGTSLPGLGEQFF.

This rearrangement joins TRBV7-2 to TRBJ1-3, with 7 bases identical to TRBD1. Germline values: CDR1 SGHTA, CDR2 FQGNSA. The length of the CDR3 is 15 residues. The J segment lost 0 bases and the V segment lost 5 bases, leaving 4 bases of the junction unmatched. CDR3 protein: CASSRGTDSGNTIYF. CDR3 DNA sequence: TGTGCCAGCAGCAGGGGGACAGACTCTGGAAACACCATATATTTT.

V usage is TRBV10-3 and J usage is TRBJ1-5; D is perhaps TRBD1 (6 bases). Germline CDR1 ENHRY, CDR2 SYGVKD. The germline V and J ends were trimmed by 8 bases and 5 bases, with 10 bases remaining between them. CDR3 size: 12 residues. The CDR3 sequence is CAIGRGDQPQHF. The CDR3 DNA sequence: TGTGCCATCGGCAGGGGCGATCAGCCCCAGCATTTT.

This clone occurred once. The gene calls are TRBV25-1 and TRBJ2-3, with TRBD2 identical over 7 bases. This CDR3 comprises 16 residues. The trim removed 6 bases at V and 2 bases at J, leaving 11 bases unmatched. The V gene's germline CDR1 is MGHDK and CDR2 SYGVNS. The CDR3 DNA reads as TGTGCCAGCAGCCTGGGGTCTAGCGGCCTCACAGATACGCAGTATTTT. Its translation is CASSLGSSGLTDTQYF.

A note on this clone: Other DNA sequences from this sample encode an identical CDR3 as well. The J gene is TRBJ2-7, the V gene TRBV6-5, with no clear D. The CDR3 covers 14 residues. The V and J ends lost 3 bases and 1 base respectively, with 10 bases between them. Germline V gene lookup returns CDR1 MNHEY and CDR2 SVGAGI. The CDR3: CASSYLDSSYEQYF. CDR3 bases: TGTGCCAGCAGTTATCTTGACTCTTCCTACGAGCAGTACTTC.

This rearrangement joins TRBV5-5 to TRBJ2-5; a possible D gene is TRBD1 (6 bases). The ends were cut back, 0 bases at V and 5 bases at J, with 17 bases in the middle. CDR1 and CDR2 (germline): SGHKS, YYEKEE (reference sequence). The CDR3 loop spans 16 amino acids. In DNA form, the CDR3 reads TGTGCCAGCAGCTTGGCCTGGGGGCAGGGCCCGGAGACCCAGTACTTC. Translating gives CASSLAWGQGPETQYF.

This chain joins TRBV6-1 and TRBJ2-7, with a weak D call TRBD2 (6 bases). CDR3 length equals 14 residues. V was pared by 7 bases and J by 6 bases, with 19 bases between. Germline CDR1 and CDR2: MNHNS and SASEGT. CDR3 coding DNA: TGTGCCAGCACAGGACTATCGGAAGGGGCCGAGCAGTACTTC. Amino acids: CASTGLSEGAEQYF.

V and J are TRBV7-9 and TRBJ1-1; D unresolved. Trimming cost V 6 bases and J 6 bases, with 14 bases left between them. Germline CDR1 and CDR2: SEHNR and FQNEAQ (reference sequence). The CDR3 has 13 residues. The CDR3 protein is CASSYRSPPEAFF. The CDR3 DNA is TGTGCCAGCAGTTACCGTAGTCCCCCTGAAGCTTTCTTT.

This clone was picked up a small number of times. The chain has TRBV2 and TRBJ1-1; D unclear. Germline loops: CDR1 SNHLY, CDR2 FYNNEI. V was clipped by 5 bases and J by 0 bases, with 7 bases between them. This CDR3 spans 13 amino acids. CDR3 DNA sequence: TGTGCCAGCAGTCAGGTCATGAACACTGAAGCTTTCTTT. Residues: CASSQVMNTEAFF.

The rearrangement uses TRBV5-6 and TRBJ1-2; 8 bases line up with TRBD1. The CDR3 contains 13 residues. After removal of 4 bases from V and 4 bases from J, the junction contained 3 bases not matched to a gene. Germline CDR1 is SGHDT and CDR2 is YYEEEE. CDR3 region: CASSRDRSYGYTF. The CDR3 DNA follows: TGTGCCAGCAGCAGGGACAGGTCCTATGGCTACACCTTC.

The J gene is TRBJ1-5, the V gene TRBV29-1; D call uncertain. V lost 4 bases to trimming and J lost 6 bases, with 13 bases between them. Germline CDR1 SQVTM, CDR2 ANQGSEA. CDR3 length: 13 amino acids. The CDR3 nucleotides are TGCAGCGTTGTAAGAGGGTTGGGTCAGCCCCAGCATTTT. Translated: CSVVRGLGQPQHF.

This clone has a single count. This rearrangement joins TRBV5-1 to TRBJ2-7; TRBD1 agrees at 10 bases. V shed 1 base, J shed 6 bases, and the junction held 7 bases outside the gene matches. The V gene's germline CDR1 is SGHRS and CDR2 YFSETQ. The CDR3 extends over 15 amino acids. The DNA of the CDR3 is TGCGCCAGCAGCTTGACCCGGGACAGGGGCCGCGAGCAGTACTTC. This encodes CASSLTRDRGREQYF.

The rearrangement links TRBV30 to TRBJ2-3, with 10 bases that match TRBD2. This CDR3 is built from 14 residues. Losses at the gene ends were 2 bases for V and 7 bases for J; bases not matched to a gene: 6. Germline CDR1 is GTSNPN and CDR2 is SVGIG (reference sequence). For the CDR3, the DNA is TGTGCCTGGAGTACACTAGCGGGACGGAATACGCAGTATTTT. This codes for CAWSTLAGRNTQYF.

The chain employs TRBV4-1 and TRBJ2-2, with 8 bases that match TRBD1. CDR1 and CDR2 from the germline V gene are MGHRA and YSYEKL. CDR3 length: 17 amino acids. V was clipped by 7 bases and J by 3 bases; unmatched bases: 13. CDR3 nucleotides: TGCGCCAGCACCGGGACAGGCAGTTCGAGTTACACCGGGGAGCTGTTTTTT. Its protein is CASTGTGSSSYTGELFF.

This clone turned up a few times. The chain employs TRBV6-4 and TRBJ2-1, with 9 nucleotides matching TRBD1. V lost 0 bases and J lost 8; bases outside the gene matches: 8. CDR3 length: 16 residues. Germline V CDR1 and CDR2: MRHNA, SNTAGT. This chain's CDR3 is CASSDSPGQGNHEQFF. In DNA, the CDR3 is TGTGCCAGCAGTGACTCGCCGGGACAGGGTAATCATGAGCAGTTCTTC.